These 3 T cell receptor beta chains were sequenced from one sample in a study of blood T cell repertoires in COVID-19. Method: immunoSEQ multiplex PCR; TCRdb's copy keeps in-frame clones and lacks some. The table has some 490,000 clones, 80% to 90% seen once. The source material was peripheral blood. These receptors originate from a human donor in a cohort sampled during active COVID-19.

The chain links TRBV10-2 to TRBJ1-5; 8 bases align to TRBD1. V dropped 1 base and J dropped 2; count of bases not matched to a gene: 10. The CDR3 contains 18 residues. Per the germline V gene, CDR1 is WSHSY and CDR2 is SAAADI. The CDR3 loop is CASSEFSGGMVGNQPQHF. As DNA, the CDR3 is TGCGCCAGCAGTGAGTTTTCAGGGGGCATGGTCGGCAATCAGCCCCAGCATTTT.

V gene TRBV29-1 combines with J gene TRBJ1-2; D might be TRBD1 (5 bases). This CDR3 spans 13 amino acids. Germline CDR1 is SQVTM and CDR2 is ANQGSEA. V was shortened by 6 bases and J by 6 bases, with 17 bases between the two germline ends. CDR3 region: CSVATDSRHGYTF. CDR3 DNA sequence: TGCAGCGTCGCCACCGACAGCAGACATGGCTACACCTTC.

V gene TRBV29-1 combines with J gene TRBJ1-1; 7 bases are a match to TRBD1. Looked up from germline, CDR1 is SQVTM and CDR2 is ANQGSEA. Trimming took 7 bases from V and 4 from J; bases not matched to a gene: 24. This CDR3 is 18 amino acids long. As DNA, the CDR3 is TGCAGCGACGTAAGACTAGGGGGCGGCTTCGGATGGAGCACTGAAGCTTTCTTT. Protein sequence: CSDVRLGGGFGWSTEAFF.